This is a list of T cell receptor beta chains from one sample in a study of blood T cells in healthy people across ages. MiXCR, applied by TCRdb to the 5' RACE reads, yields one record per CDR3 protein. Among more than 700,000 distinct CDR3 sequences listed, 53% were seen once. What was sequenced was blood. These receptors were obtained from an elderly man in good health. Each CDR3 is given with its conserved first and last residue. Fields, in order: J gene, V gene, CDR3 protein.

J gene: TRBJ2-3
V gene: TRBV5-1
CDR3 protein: CASSYPGPTDTQYF

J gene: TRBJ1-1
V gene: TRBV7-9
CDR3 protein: CASSTMTENTEAFF

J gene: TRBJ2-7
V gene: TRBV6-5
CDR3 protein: CAGSSGQGFGEQYF

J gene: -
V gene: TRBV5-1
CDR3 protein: CASSVRVGAEQYF

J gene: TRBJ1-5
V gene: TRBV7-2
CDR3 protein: CASRGDNQPQHF

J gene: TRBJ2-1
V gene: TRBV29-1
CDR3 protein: CSVGFNEQFF

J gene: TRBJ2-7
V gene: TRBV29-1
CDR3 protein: CSAWTDRSYEQYF

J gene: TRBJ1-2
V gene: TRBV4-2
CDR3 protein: CASSQREMRGPPYGYTF

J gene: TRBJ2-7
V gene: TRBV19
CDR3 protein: CASSGTSGSRSSYEQYF

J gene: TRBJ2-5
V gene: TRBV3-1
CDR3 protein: CASSQDPVSQETQYF

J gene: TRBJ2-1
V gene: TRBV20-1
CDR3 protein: CSAPRAGPPEQFF

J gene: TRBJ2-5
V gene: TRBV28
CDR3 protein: CASSPRTGPGETQYF

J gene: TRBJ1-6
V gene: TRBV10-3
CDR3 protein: CAIKKDRDNSPLHF

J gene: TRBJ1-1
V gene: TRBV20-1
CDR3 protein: CSAVGTGLNTEAFF

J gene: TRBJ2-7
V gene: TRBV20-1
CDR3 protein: CSASRDSNYEQYF

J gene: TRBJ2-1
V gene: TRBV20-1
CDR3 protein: CSAIPPLERGGPVGYNEQFF

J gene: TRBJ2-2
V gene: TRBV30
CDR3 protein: CAWTPWGGELFF

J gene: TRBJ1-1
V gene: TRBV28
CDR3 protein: CASTLAGNLNTEAFF

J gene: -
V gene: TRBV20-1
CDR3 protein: CSVNPGVWNEQYF

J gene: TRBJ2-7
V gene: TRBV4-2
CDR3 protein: CASSQGPAIGSSYEQYF

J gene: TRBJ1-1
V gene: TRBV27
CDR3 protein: CASSFARDTEAFF

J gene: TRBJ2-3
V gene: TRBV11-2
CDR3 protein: CASSPGLARGDRYAYF

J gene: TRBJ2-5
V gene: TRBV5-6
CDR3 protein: CASSLGLGPGETQYF

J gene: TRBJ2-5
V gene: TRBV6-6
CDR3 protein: CATEIGETQYF

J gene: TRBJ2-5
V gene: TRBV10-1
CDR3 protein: CASSDTGQKETQYF

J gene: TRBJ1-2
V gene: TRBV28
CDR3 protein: CASSQGGTSRDTF

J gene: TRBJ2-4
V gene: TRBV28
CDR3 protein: CASSSPGEGETNIQYF

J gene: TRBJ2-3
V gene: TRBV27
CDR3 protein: CASSFNLRGYAYF

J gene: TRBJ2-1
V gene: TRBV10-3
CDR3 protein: CAISDPKSDEQFF

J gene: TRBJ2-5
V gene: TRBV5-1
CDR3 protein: CASSPREGPIETQYF

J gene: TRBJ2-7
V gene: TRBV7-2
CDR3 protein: CASNQGSGEQYF

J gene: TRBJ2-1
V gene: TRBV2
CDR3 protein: CASSGGGAIPSSYNEQFF

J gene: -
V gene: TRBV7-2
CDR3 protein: CASTVLAGGSGEQYF

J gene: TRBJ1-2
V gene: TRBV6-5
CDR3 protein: CAAGDGRFYGYTF

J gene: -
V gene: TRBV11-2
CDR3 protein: CASSVTGGDEQYF

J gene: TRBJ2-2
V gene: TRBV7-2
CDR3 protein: CASSGDAGELFF

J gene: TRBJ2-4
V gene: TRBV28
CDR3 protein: CASSRISQGARAKNIQYF

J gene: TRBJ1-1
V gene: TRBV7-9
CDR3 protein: CASSFLQRSNTEAFF

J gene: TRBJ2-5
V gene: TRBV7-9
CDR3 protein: CASSATGGYRQETQYF

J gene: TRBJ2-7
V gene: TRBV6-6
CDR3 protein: CASSYSTTGTYEQYF

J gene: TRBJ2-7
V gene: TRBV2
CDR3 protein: CASRRTYLYEQYF

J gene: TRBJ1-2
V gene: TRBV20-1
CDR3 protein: CSARVHVSIGGYTF

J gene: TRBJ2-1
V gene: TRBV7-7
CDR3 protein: CASSPGISSYDGQFF

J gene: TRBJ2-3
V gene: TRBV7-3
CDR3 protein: CASSRDGLGVTDTQYF

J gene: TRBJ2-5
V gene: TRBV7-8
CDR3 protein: CASSPGARLGAQETQYF

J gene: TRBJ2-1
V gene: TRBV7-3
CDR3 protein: CASSPAGGDNEQFF

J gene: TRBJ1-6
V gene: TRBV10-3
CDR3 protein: CAISESNRPSYNSPLHF

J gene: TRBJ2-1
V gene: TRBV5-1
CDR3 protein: CASSLGTGAGNEQFF

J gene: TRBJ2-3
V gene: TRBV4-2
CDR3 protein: CASSGESGLYTDTQYF

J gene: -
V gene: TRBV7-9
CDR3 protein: CASSVSGPQYEQYF

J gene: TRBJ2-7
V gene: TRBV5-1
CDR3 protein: CASSLEGLADYEQYF

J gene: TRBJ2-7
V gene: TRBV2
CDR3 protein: CASSQIGGGPDEQYF

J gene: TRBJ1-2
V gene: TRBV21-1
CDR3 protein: CASSTGLSYGYTF

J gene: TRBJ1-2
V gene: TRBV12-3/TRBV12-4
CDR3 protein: CASSLHVTETRVYGYTF

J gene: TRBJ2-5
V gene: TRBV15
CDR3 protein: CATSRVQGRWVETQYF